This T cell receptor beta chain was identified during a study of blood T cell repertoires in COVID-19. Profiling relied on immunoSEQ multiplex PCR, and the TCRdb table lists in-frame clones only, not all of them. The top ten clones hold roughly 14% of a sample with under 200,000 clones, around 80% of them seen once. CDR3 length: 17 residues. Germline CDR1 reads SGHDN; CDR2 reads FVKESK. Germline trimming cut 5 bases from V and 6 bases from J; bases unmatched to any gene: 9. The chain recombines TRBV14 with TRBJ2-1; 14 bases fit TRBD2. The sequencing input was peripheral blood. The sequence was collected from a man younger than 45 with active or convalescent COVID-19. In DNA, the CDR3 is TGTGCCAGCAGCGTTATGCCGGGACTAGCGGGAGTCAATGAGCAGTTCTTC. It yields the protein CASSVMPGLAGVNEQFF.